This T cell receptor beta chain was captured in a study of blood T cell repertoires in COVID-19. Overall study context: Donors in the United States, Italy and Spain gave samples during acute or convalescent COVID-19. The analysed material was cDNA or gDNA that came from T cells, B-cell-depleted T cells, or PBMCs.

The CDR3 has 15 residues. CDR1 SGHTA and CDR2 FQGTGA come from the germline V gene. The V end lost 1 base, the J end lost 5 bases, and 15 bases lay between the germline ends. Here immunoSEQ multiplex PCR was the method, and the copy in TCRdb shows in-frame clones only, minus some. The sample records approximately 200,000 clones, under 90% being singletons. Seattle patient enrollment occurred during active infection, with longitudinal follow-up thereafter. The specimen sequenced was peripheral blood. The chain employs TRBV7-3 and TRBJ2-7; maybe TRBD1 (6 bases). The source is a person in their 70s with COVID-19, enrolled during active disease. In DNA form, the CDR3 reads TGTGCCAGCAGCTTAAAGGCAGGGGCGCTTAACGAGCAGTACTTC. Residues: CASSLKAGALNEQYF.